The T cell receptor (beta chain) under discussion was sequenced for a study of blood T cell repertoires in COVID-19. For the study at large: Samples taken during acute and convalescent COVID-19 were collected in the United States, Italy and Spain.

CDR3 length equals 12 residues. V lost 10 bases to trimming and J lost 3 bases, with 12 bases between them. The germline CDR1 and CDR2 sequences are MNHNY and SVGAGI (reference sequence). Study processing details: Reference gene primer amplification gave nucleated cell count estimates. Clones were read by immunoSEQ multiplex PCR, and TCRdb kept only the in-frame ones, dropping some. Clone size and V and J calls were adopted from that table, with D and trimming inferred from the DNA. This table has 250,000 to 300,000 clones, about 86% appearing once. The chain employs TRBV6-6 and TRBJ1-2; no clear D gene. The sequenced sample was peripheral blood. The clonotype originates from a man between 18 and 29 years old with active or convalescent COVID-19. The CDR3 bases are TGTGCCACCACCCCGCGCGACTATGGCTACACCTTC. As protein: CATTPRDYGYTF.